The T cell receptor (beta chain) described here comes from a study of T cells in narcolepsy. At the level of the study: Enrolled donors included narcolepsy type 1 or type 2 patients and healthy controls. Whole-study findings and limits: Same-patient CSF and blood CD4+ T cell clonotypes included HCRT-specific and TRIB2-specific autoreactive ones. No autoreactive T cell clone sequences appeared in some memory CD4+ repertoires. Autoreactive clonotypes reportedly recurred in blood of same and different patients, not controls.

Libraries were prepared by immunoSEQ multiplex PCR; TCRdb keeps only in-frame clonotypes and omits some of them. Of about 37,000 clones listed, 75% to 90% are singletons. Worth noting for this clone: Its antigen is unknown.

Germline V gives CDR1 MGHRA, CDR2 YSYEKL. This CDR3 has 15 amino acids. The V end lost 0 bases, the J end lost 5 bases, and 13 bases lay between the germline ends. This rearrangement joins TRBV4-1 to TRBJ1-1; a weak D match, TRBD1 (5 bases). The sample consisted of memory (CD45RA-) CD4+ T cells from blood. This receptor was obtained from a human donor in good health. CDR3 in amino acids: CASSQDRDPRTEAFF. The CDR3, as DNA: TGCGCCAGCAGCCAAGATCGGGACCCGCGGACTGAAGCTTTCTTT.